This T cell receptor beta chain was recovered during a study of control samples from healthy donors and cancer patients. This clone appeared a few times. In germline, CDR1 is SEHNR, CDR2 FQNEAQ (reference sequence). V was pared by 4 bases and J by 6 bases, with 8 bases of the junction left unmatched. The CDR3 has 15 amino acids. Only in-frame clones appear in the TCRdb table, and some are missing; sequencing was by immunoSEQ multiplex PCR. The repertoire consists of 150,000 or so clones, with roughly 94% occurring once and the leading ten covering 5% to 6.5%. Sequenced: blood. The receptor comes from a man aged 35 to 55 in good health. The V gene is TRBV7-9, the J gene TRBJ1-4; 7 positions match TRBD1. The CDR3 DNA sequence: TGTGCCAGCAGCTCGACGACAGGGTTAGATGAAAAACTGTTTTTT. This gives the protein CASSSTTGLDEKLFF.